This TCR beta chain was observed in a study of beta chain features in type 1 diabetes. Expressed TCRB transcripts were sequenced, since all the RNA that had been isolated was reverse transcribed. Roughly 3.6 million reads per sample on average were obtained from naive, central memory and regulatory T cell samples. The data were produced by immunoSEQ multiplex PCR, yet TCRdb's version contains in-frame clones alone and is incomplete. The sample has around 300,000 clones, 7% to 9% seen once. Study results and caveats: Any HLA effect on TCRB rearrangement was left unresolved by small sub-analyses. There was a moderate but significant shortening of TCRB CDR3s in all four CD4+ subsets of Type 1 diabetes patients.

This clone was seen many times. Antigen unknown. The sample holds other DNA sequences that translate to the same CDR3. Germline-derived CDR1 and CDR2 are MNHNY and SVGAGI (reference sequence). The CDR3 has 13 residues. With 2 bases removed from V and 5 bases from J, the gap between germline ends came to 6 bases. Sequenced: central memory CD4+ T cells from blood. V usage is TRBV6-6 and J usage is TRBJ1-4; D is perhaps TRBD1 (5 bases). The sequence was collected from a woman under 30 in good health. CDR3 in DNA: TGTGCCAGCAGTTACCCAGGGAATGAAAAACTGTTTTTT. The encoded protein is CASSYPGNEKLFF.